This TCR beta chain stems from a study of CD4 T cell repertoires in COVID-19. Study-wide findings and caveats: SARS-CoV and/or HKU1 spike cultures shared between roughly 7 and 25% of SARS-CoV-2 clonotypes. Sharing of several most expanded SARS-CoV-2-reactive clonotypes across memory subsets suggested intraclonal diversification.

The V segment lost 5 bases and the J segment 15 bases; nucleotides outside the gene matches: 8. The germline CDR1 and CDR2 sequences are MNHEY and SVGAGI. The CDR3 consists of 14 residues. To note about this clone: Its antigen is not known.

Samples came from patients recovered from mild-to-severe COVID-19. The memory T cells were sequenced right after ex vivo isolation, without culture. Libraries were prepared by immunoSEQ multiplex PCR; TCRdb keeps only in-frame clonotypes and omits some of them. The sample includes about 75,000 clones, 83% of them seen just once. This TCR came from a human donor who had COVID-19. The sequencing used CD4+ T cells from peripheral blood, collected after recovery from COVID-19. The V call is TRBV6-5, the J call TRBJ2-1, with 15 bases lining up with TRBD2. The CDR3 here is CASSKTGTSGRPFF. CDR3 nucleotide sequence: TGTGCCAGCAGTAAAACCGGGACTAGCGGGAGGCCGTTCTTC.